A selection of T cell receptor beta chains follows, all from one sample in a study of blood T cell repertoires in COVID-19. Using immunoSEQ multiplex PCR, the repertoire was profiled, and TCRdb retains in-frame clones only, with some absent. Of hundreds of thousands of clones in the sample, 89% were seen once. The sequenced sample was peripheral blood. The receptors come from a woman aged 25 to 39 with COVID-19, enrolled during active disease. Each CDR3 is given with its conserved first and last residue. Each record gives: V gene, J gene, clone size, D gene, CDR3 protein, CDR3 DNA. D genes are given only for firm matches. Clone size, where shown, is once, few, many, or a class for clones that have expanded.

v_gene: TRBV7-9
j_gene: TRBJ1-2
abundance: NA
d_gene: NA
CDR3aa: CASSPDRNYGYTF
CDR3nt: TGTGCCAGCAGTCCGGACAGAAACTATGGCTACACCTTC

v_gene: TRBV4-1
j_gene: TRBJ1-5
abundance: NA
d_gene: NA
CDR3aa: CASSQGLVGNQPQHF
CDR3nt: TGCGCCAGCAGCCAAGGATTAGTGGGCAATCAGCCCCAGCATTTT

v_gene: TRBV11-2
j_gene: TRBJ1-6
abundance: NA
d_gene: NA
CDR3aa: CASSFGQNNSPLHF
CDR3nt: TGTGCCAGCAGCTTCGGACAAAATAATTCACCCCTCCACTTT

v_gene: TRBV10-3
j_gene: TRBJ2-7
abundance: NA
d_gene: TRBD1
CDR3aa: CAISTPGQHYEQYF
CDR3nt: TGTGCCATCAGTACCCCGGGACAGCACTACGAGCAGTACTTC

v_gene: TRBV4-3
j_gene: TRBJ1-1
abundance: NA
d_gene: TRBD1
CDR3aa: CASSQAGGANTEAFF
CDR3nt: TGCGCCAGCAGCCAAGCAGGGGGCGCGAACACTGAAGCTTTCTTT

v_gene: TRBV4-3
j_gene: TRBJ2-1
abundance: NA
d_gene: TRBD2
CDR3aa: CASSQELAGASSYNEQFF
CDR3nt: TGCGCCAGCAGCCAAGAACTAGCGGGGGCCAGCTCCTACAATGAGCAGTTCTTC

v_gene: TRBV19
j_gene: TRBJ2-7
abundance: few
d_gene: TRBD2
CDR3aa: CASSLDLTSNYEQYF
CDR3nt: TGTGCCAGTAGTTTAGACCTGACTAGCAACTACGAGCAGTACTTC

v_gene: TRBV7-2
j_gene: TRBJ2-2
abundance: NA
d_gene: TRBD1
CDR3aa: CASSTRDRGPTGELFF
CDR3nt: TGTGCCAGCAGCACACGGGACAGGGGACCGACCGGGGAGCTGTTTTTT

v_gene: TRBV18
j_gene: TRBJ2-2
abundance: NA
d_gene: TRBD1
CDR3aa: CASSTKPDYRGLNTGELFF
CDR3nt: TGTGCCAGCTCAACCAAACCAGATTACAGGGGATTGAACACCGGGGAGCTGTTTTTT

v_gene: TRBV19
j_gene: TRBJ2-1
abundance: NA
d_gene: TRBD2
CDR3aa: CASTLGTSPYNEQFF
CDR3nt: TGTGCCAGTACCCTCGGGACTAGCCCCTACAATGAGCAGTTCTTC

v_gene: TRBV2
j_gene: TRBJ1-5
abundance: few
d_gene: TRBD1
CDR3aa: CASSAPGGYYQPQHF
CDR3nt: TGTGCCAGCAGTGCACCAGGGGGGTATTATCAGCCCCAGCATTTT

v_gene: TRBV10-1
j_gene: TRBJ2-1
abundance: NA
d_gene: NA
CDR3aa: CASSGYKAQGASYNEQFF
CDR3nt: TGCGCCAGCAGTGGATACAAGGCACAAGGGGCCTCCTACAATGAGCAGTTCTTC

v_gene: TRBV4-1
j_gene: TRBJ2-6
abundance: NA
d_gene: NA
CDR3aa: CASSQEGQAGANVLTF
CDR3nt: TGCGCCAGCAGCCAAGAGGGGCAGGCTGGGGCCAACGTCCTGACTTTC

v_gene: TRBV5-1
j_gene: TRBJ2-7
abundance: NA
d_gene: NA
CDR3aa: CASSLDRDNEQYF
CDR3nt: TGCGCCAGCAGCTTGGATAGGGACAACGAGCAGTACTTC

v_gene: TRBV5-1
j_gene: TRBJ2-1
abundance: NA
d_gene: TRBD2
CDR3aa: CASSFAGGGSYNEQFF
CDR3nt: TGCGCCAGCAGCTTTGCGGGAGGGGGGTCCTACAATGAGCAGTTCTTC

v_gene: TRBV19
j_gene: TRBJ1-1
abundance: NA
d_gene: NA
CDR3aa: CASSRTAYLNTEAFF
CDR3nt: TGTGCCAGTAGTAGGACAGCATACCTGAACACTGAAGCTTTCTTT

v_gene: TRBV30
j_gene: TRBJ1-4
abundance: NA
d_gene: NA
CDR3aa: CAWRGGAEKLFF
CDR3nt: TGTGCCTGGCGTGGTGGGGCAGAAAAACTGTTTTTT

v_gene: TRBV5-5
j_gene: TRBJ1-4
abundance: NA
d_gene: NA
CDR3aa: CASSLQGRANEKLFF
CDR3nt: TGTGCCAGCAGCCTACAGGGTAGGGCTAATGAAAAACTGTTTTTT

v_gene: TRBV2
j_gene: TRBJ2-1
abundance: NA
d_gene: NA
CDR3aa: CASSLEREYYNEQFF
CDR3nt: TGTGCCAGCAGTCTCGAACGGGAGTACTACAATGAGCAGTTCTTC

v_gene: TRBV18
j_gene: TRBJ1-1
abundance: NA
d_gene: NA
CDR3aa: CASSPQGRETEAFF
CDR3nt: TGTGCCAGCTCACCACAGGGGCGGGAAACTGAAGCTTTCTTT

v_gene: TRBV29-1
j_gene: TRBJ1-1
abundance: NA
d_gene: NA
CDR3aa: CSVISRGNTEAFF
CDR3nt: TGCAGCGTTATTAGTAGGGGAAACACTGAAGCTTTCTTT

v_gene: TRBV25-1
j_gene: TRBJ2-2
abundance: once
d_gene: NA
CDR3aa: CARGQADGELFF
CDR3nt: TGTGCCAGAGGCCAGGCTGACGGGGAGCTGTTTTTT

v_gene: TRBV5-1
j_gene: TRBJ2-1
abundance: once
d_gene: TRBD2
CDR3aa: CASSPGRWPFNEQFF
CDR3nt: TGCGCCAGCAGCCCCGGGAGGTGGCCCTTCAATGAGCAGTTCTTC

v_gene: TRBV6-5
j_gene: TRBJ1-1
abundance: once
d_gene: TRBD1
CDR3aa: CAGRQGIDTEAFF
CDR3nt: TGTGCCGGCCGACAGGGGATAGACACTGAAGCTTTCTTT

v_gene: TRBV29-1
j_gene: TRBJ1-2
abundance: NA
d_gene: TRBD1
CDR3aa: CSVEPGQGWRDYGYTF
CDR3nt: TGCAGCGTTGAACCAGGACAGGGGTGGAGAGACTATGGCTACACCTTC

v_gene: TRBV18
j_gene: TRBJ2-1
abundance: NA
d_gene: NA
CDR3aa: CASSPEGGLPFF
CDR3nt: TGTGCCAGCTCACCGGAGGGGGGGCTTCCGTTCTTC

v_gene: TRBV5-1
j_gene: TRBJ2-1
abundance: NA
d_gene: TRBD2
CDR3aa: CASSVTSGGAWEQFF
CDR3nt: TGCGCCAGCAGCGTAACTAGCGGGGGGGCCTGGGAGCAGTTCTTC

v_gene: TRBV10-3
j_gene: TRBJ1-1
abundance: NA
d_gene: TRBD1
CDR3aa: CAISEGQVDEAFF
CDR3nt: TGTGCCATCAGTGAGGGACAGGTCGATGAAGCTTTCTTT

v_gene: TRBV11-2
j_gene: TRBJ2-1
abundance: NA
d_gene: TRBD2
CDR3aa: CASSLRGLAEDEQFF
CDR3nt: TGTGCCAGCAGCTTACGAGGACTAGCCGAGGATGAGCAGTTCTTC

v_gene: TRBV29-1
j_gene: TRBJ1-1
abundance: NA
d_gene: NA
CDR3aa: CSVEQGGVNTEAFF
CDR3nt: TGCAGCGTGGAACAGGGAGGCGTGAACACTGAAGCTTTCTTT

v_gene: TRBV27
j_gene: TRBJ2-2
abundance: NA
d_gene: NA
CDR3aa: CASSLGSANTGELFF
CDR3nt: TGTGCCAGCAGTCTGGGTAGCGCTAACACCGGGGAGCTGTTTTTT

v_gene: TRBV5-1
j_gene: TRBJ2-2
abundance: NA
d_gene: TRBD2
CDR3aa: CASNPRGANTGELFF
CDR3nt: TGCGCCAGCAATCCGCGGGGGGCGAACACCGGGGAGCTGTTTTTT